The 12 T cell receptor beta chains reported below all come from one sample, sequenced in a study of T cells in Graves' hyperthyroidism and ophthalmopathy. Regions amplified from RNA transcripts were the TCR beta CDR3 regions. The HTBI set primed first-round TCR CDR3 RT-PCR. TCRdb re-analysed the multiplex PCR reads in MiXCR, keeping a single row per CDR3 protein. The sample holds about 300,000 distinct CDR3 sequences, roughly 19% seen once. Input material: blood. These receptors were collected from a man aged 45-60 years with Graves' ophthalmopathy.

There are a few counts of this clonotype. V is TRBV3-1 and J is TRBJ2-1, with 11 bases that match TRBD1. Germline V gene sequence: CDR1 LGHDT, CDR2 YNNKEL (reference sequence). CDR3 size: 14 residues. V gave up 0 bases and J gave up 9 bases; unmatched junction bases: 1. The DNA for the CDR3 is TGTGCCAGCAGCCAAGAAGGGACAGGGGGTGAGCAGTTCTTC. Protein product: CASSQEGTGGEQFF.

The CDR3 DNA is TGTGCCAGCAGCTCCCCCGGGGCTTTGATGTCCCAGTACTTC. The encoded protein is CASSSPGALMSQYF. This chain links TRBV13 with TRBJ2-5; possibly TRBD1 or TRBD2 for D (5 bases each). This CDR3 is built from 14 residues. Trimming left V 4 bases short and J 9 bases short, with 18 bases between. CDR1 and CDR2 (germline): PRHDT, FYEKMQ (reference sequence).

This clonotype was detected a few times. The chain is built from TRBV3-1 and TRBJ2-7, with D perhaps given as TRBD1 or TRBD2 (5 bases each). The CDR3 spans 16 residues. The germline CDR1 and CDR2 sequences are LGHDT and YNNKEL (reference sequence). Trimming cost V 2 bases and J 2 bases, with 16 bases left between them. Here the CDR3 reads CASSQSLLGVTYEQYF. CDR3 DNA: TGTGCCAGCAGCCAAAGTCTTTTGGGGGTAACCTACGAGCAGTACTTC.

As regards this clonotype: A junction end diverges from the germline sequence, so it may reflect a read error. This chain connects TRBV20-1 to TRBJ1-5; 8 nucleotides align to TRBD1. The germline V gene encodes CDR1 DFQATT and CDR2 SNEGSKA (reference sequence). This CDR3 has 14 residues. The CDR3 spells CGARGGQGKEPQHF. CDR3 nucleotides: TGCGGTGCTAGGGGAGGACAGGGAAAGGAGCCCCAGCATTTT.

Notes on this clonotype: The junction departs from germline at one end; a sequencing error may be responsible. The CDR3 DNA reads as TGTGCCAACAGTTACGGTCCCGGGACTAGCGGGAGACGCTACAATGAGCAGTTCTTC. Amino acids: CANSYGPGTSGRRYNEQFF. This rearrangement joins TRBV27 to TRBJ2-1; the match to TRBD2 covers 14 bases. Germline V gene sequence: CDR1 MNHEY, CDR2 SMNVEV (reference sequence). CDR3 length: 19 residues.

The sample holds many counts of this clonotype. The germline gene is not matched at one end of the junction; a read error may be the cause. This rearrangement joins TRBV7-3 to TRBJ2-5; 7 bases agree with TRBD2. CDR3 length equals 13 residues. CDR1 is SGHTA, CDR2 FQGTGA, per germline. The CDR3 sequence: CASSRTRQGTQYF. The CDR3 nucleotides are TGTGCCAGCAGCCGGACTAGGCAAGGGACCCAGTACTTC.

This clonotype was detected ten times or more. J is TRBJ2-5 and V is TRBV5-1, with 8 bases lining up with TRBD2. This CDR3 is 15 amino acids long. Germline V CDR1 and CDR2: SGHRS, YFSETQ. Losses at the gene ends were 1 base for V and 5 bases for J; bases not matched to a gene: 7. CDR3 bases: TGCGCCAGCAGCTTGTCCGGAGCGGGAGTTGAGACCCAGTACTTC. Its translation: CASSLSGAGVETQYF.

The chain uses TRBV20-1 and TRBJ2-2; 7 nucleotides agree with TRBD1. After removal of 2 bases from V and 7 bases from J, the junction contained 7 bases not matched to a gene. Germline V gives CDR1 DFQATT, CDR2 SNEGSKA (reference sequence). The CDR3 is 14 amino acids. Here the CDR3 reads CSARRGHMIGELFF. CDR3 DNA: TGCAGTGCTAGAAGGGGGCATATGATCGGGGAGCTGTTTTTT.

Concerning this clonotype: At one end the junction does not follow the germline gene, possibly because of a read error. The genes are TRBV7-7 and TRBJ2-1, with D possibly matching TRBD2 (6 bases). Germline V gene sequence: CDR1 SSHAT, CDR2 FNYEAQ (reference sequence). CDR3 length: 14 residues. This chain's CDR3 is CASSASGGYNEQFF. The CDR3 DNA reads TGTGCTAGCAGCGCCAGCGGAGGGTACAATGAGCAGTTCTTC.

This clonotype was recorded at least ten times. The rearrangement uses TRBV12-3 or TRBV12-4 and TRBJ2-7; 9 nucleotides line up with TRBD2. The CDR3 is 15 amino acids. Unmatched junction bases numbered 11, after V lost 6 bases and J lost 5 bases. The DNA of the CDR3 is TGTGCCAGCAGCCTTACTAGCGGGCCTTTTAACGAGCAGTACTTC. It encodes CASSLTSGPFNEQYF.

The V gene is TRBV28, the J gene TRBJ1-2; 12 bases align to TRBD1. Per germline, CDR1 MDHEN and CDR2 SYDVKM. The CDR3 has 15 residues. J was trimmed by 8 bases and V by 5 bases; bases with no gene match: 9. This CDR3 reads CASSRTGTGGTGYTF. The DNA for the CDR3 is TGTGCCAGCAGTAGAACCGGGACAGGGGGCACAGGCTACACCTTC.

This clonotype was seen ten or more times. The rearrangement uses TRBV6-5 and TRBJ1-2; TRBD1 is a possible D gene (6 bases). Germline V gene data show CDR1 as MNHEY and CDR2 as SVGAGI. With 2 bases removed from V and 7 bases from J, the gap between germline ends came to 14 bases. This CDR3 has 14 amino acids. The CDR3 loop reads CASSYARGLSGYTF. In nucleotides, the CDR3 is TGTGCCAGCAGTTACGCCAGGGGATTAAGTGGCTACACCTTC.